A selection of T cell receptor beta chains follows, all from one sample in a study of T cell responses to AZD1222 COVID-19 vaccine. The assay was immunoSEQ multiplex PCR, and TCRdb's table has in-frame clones only and misses some. The table lists 150,000 to 200,000 clones, about 90% of them singletons. Sequenced material: peripheral blood, taken 28 days after the second dose of the MenACWY control vaccine. These receptors were taken from an adult who received the MenACWY meningococcal vaccine as a control. Both conserved end residues are part of each CDR3. The D gene is left open where the match is weak. The listing skips clone size in some rows; elsewhere it reads once, few, many or a size class.

j_gene,d_gene,v_gene,len,abundance,CDR3nt,CDR3aa
TRBJ2-7,NA,TRBV11-2,15,NA,TGTGCCAGCAGCTTAGATGTGTCAAGCTCCTACGAGCAGTACTTC,CASSLDVSSSYEQYF
TRBJ1-1,TRBD1,TRBV27,14,NA,TGTGCCAGCAGTTTATGGGGACAGGGGGCGAGGGCTTTCTTT,CASSLWGQGARAFF
TRBJ2-1,NA,TRBV5-6,17,NA,TGTGCCAGCAGCGCCTGGGGGCGGGAGCGGTTAGGATATGAGCAGTTCTTC,CASSAWGRERLGYEQFF
TRBJ1-5,NA,TRBV7-8,14,NA,TGTGCCAGCAGTCGGGTGCGGAACAATCAGCCCCAGCATTTT,CASSRVRNNQPQHF
TRBJ1-1,NA,TRBV7-8,14,NA,TGTGCCAGCAGTTATTCAGAGGGCCTCACTGAAGCTTTCTTT,CASSYSEGLTEAFF
TRBJ1-6,NA,TRBV5-1,15,NA,TGCGCCAGCAGCTTGGCCCAGGTCAACGGCTCACCCCTCCACTTT,CASSLAQVNGSPLHF
TRBJ2-5,NA,TRBV4-1,13,NA,TGCGCCAGCAGCCAATGGCGAGGGGAGACCCAGTACTTC,CASSQWRGETQYF
TRBJ2-1,NA,TRBV19,15,NA,TGTGCCAGTCGCAAGATTCCTGGCTCCTACAATGAGCAGTTCTTC,CASRKIPGSYNEQFF
TRBJ2-7,NA,TRBV5-1,12,NA,TGCGCCAGCAGCTTGGTTCAGTACGAGCAGTACTTC,CASSLVQYEQYF
TRBJ2-3,NA,TRBV2,13,NA,TGTGCCAGCAGTGTAGGGGAGACAGATACGCAGTATTTT,CASSVGETDTQYF
TRBJ2-5,NA,TRBV5-1,14,once,TGCGCCAGCAGCCGGGAACAGATTCAAGAGACCCAGTACTTC,CASSREQIQETQYF
TRBJ2-7,NA,TRBV14,17,once,TGTGCCAGCAGCCAGTTCCGCGGACCGTGGAATTCCTACGAGCAGTACTTC,CASSQFRGPWNSYEQYF
TRBJ1-2,NA,TRBV28,14,NA,TGTGCCAGCAGTGGCCGGACGATCCTCTATGGCTACACCTTC,CASSGRTILYGYTF
TRBJ2-1,TRBD2,TRBV7-2,16,once,TGTGCCAGCAGCCGCCCAGGACTAGCGGGAGTGGATGAGCAGTTCTTC,CASSRPGLAGVDEQFF
TRBJ2-7,NA,TRBV6-2/TRBV6-3,14,NA,TGTGCCAGCAGTTACTCGGTAGGCAACTACGAGCAGTACTTC,CASSYSVGNYEQYF
TRBJ1-2,NA,TRBV28,12,NA,TGTGCCAGCTTGGACGGGAACTATGGCTACACCTTC,CASLDGNYGYTF
TRBJ1-5,NA,TRBV6-2/TRBV6-3,17,NA,TGTGCCAGCAGCCCCGGACAGTCCTCAACCCCCAATCAGCCCCAGCATTTT,CASSPGQSSTPNQPQHF
TRBJ1-4,NA,TRBV28,16,NA,TGTGCCAGCAGTCCTCGGGGGGGGGCAACTAATGAAAAACTGTTTTTT,CASSPRGGATNEKLFF
TRBJ2-5,TRBD2,TRBV7-3,14,NA,TGTGCCAGCAGCCGGACTAGCGGCCAAGAGACCCAGTACTTC,CASSRTSGQETQYF
TRBJ1-2,NA,TRBV27,16,NA,TGTGCCAGCAGTTTACGGTCGGGCTCCCTTGTAGCCGGCTACACCTTC,CASSLRSGSLVAGYTF
TRBJ1-2,NA,TRBV28,12,NA,TGTGCCAGCAGAAACAGGGTTCGAGGCTACACCTTC,CASRNRVRGYTF
TRBJ2-7,TRBD1,TRBV28,15,NA,TGTGCCAGCAGTCCCGGACAGGGCTTCCTAGACGAGCAGTACTTC,CASSPGQGFLDEQYF
TRBJ1-5,TRBD1,TRBV7-2,16,NA,TGTGCCAGCAGCTTAGTAGGGGGCCTAAGCAATCAGCCCCAGCATTTT,CASSLVGGLSNQPQHF
TRBJ1-2,NA,TRBV19,15,NA,TGTGCCAGTAGTATAGGACAGGCACAGCCTTATGGCTACACCTTC,CASSIGQAQPYGYTF